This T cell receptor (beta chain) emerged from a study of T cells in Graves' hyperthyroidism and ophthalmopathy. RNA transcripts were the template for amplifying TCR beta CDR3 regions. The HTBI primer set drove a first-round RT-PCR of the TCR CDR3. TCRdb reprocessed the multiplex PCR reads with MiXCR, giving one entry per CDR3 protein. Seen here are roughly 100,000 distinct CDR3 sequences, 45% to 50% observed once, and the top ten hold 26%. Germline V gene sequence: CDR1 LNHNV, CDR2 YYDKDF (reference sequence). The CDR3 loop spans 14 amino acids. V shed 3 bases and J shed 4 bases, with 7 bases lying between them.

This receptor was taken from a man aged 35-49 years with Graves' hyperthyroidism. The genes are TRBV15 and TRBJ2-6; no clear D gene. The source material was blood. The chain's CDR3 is CATSSVSGANVLTF. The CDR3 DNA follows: TGTGCCACCAGCAGCGTATCCGGGGCCAACGTCCTGACTTTC.